This TCR beta chain was profiled in a study of blood T cells in healthy people across ages. The CDR3 has 16 residues. V shed 10 bases and J shed 0 bases, with 18 bases lying between them. Germline assignment: CDR1 ENHRY and CDR2 SYGVKD. The use of a sample-barcoded 5' primer and a J-beta primer mix characterized a second PCR of roughly 6 to 12 cycles. TCRdb recomputed calls from the 5' RACE reads with MiXCR, one row per CDR3 protein. Among 450,000 to 700,000 distinct CDR3 sequences, 25% to 30% were seen once, and the ten largest hold about 18%. The TCR originated in a woman in her 70s in good health. Sequencing input: blood. V gene TRBV10-3 combines with J gene TRBJ1-4, with a tentative D call TRBD1 (5 bases). CDR3 loop: CATSPADSATNEKLFF. The CDR3 region has the DNA TGTGCCACATCCCCCGCCGACAGCGCAACTAATGAAAAACTGTTTTTT.